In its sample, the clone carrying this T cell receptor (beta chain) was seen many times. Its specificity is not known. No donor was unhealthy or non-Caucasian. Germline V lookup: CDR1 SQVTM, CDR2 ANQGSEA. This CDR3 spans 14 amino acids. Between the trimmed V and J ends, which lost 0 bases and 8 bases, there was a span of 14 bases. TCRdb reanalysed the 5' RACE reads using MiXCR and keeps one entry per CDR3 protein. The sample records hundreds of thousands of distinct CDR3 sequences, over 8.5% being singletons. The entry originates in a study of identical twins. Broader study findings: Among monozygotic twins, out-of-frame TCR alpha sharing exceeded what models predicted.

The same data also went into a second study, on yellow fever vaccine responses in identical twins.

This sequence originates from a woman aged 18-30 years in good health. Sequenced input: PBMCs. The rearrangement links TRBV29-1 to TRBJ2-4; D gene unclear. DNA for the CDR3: TGCAGCGTTGAAGAAAGGAAAGGGCATGACATTCAGTACTTC. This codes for CSVEERKGHDIQYF.